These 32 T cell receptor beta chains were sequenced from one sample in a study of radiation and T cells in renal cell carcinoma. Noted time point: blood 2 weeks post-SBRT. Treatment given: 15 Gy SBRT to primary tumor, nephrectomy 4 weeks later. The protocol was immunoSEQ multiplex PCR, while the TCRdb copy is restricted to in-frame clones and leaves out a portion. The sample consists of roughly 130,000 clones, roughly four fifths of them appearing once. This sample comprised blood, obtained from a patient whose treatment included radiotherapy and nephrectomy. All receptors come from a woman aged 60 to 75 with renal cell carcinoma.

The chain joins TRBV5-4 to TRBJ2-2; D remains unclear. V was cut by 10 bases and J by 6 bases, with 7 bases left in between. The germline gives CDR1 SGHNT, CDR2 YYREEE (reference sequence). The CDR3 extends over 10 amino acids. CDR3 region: CAFLAGELFF. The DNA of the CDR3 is TGTGCCTTTCTGGCCGGGGAGCTGTTTTTT.

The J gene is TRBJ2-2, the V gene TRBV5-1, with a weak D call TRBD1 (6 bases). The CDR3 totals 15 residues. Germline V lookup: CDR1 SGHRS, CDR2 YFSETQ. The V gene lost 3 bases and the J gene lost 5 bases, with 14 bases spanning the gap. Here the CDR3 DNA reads TGCGCCAGCAGCTGGGGGCCAGGGCGGACCGGGGAGCTGTTTTTT. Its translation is CASSWGPGRTGELFF.

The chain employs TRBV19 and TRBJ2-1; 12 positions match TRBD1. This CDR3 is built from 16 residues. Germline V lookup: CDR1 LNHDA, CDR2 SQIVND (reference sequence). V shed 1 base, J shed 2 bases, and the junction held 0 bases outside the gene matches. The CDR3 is CASSIGDRGPYNEQFF. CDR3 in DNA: TGTGCCAGTAGTATAGGGGACAGGGGGCCCTACAATGAGCAGTTCTTC.

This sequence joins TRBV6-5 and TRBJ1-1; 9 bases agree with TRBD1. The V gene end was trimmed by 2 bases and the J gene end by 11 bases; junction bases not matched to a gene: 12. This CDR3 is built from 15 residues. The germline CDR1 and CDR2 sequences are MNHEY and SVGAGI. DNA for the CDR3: TGTGCCAGCAGTTACACAGGTAATACAGGGGGCGCCGCTTTCTTT. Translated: CASSYTGNTGGAAFF.

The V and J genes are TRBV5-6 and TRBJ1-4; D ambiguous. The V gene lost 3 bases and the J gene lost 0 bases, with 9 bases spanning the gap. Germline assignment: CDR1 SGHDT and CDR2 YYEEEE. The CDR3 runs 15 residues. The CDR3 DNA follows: TGTGCCAGCAGCTCCCAAGGCACAACTAATGAAAAACTGTTTTTT. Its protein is CASSSQGTTNEKLFF.

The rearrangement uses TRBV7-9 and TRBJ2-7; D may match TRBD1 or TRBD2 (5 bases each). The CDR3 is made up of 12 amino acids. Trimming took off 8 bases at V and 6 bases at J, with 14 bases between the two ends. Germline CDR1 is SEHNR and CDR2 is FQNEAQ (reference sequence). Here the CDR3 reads CASHAGAGEQYF. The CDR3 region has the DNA TGTGCCAGCCACGCCGGGGCCGGCGAGCAGTACTTC. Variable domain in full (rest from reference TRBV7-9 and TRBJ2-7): DTGVSQNPRHKITKRGQNVTFRCDPISEHNRLYWYRQTLGQGPEFLTYFQNEAQLEKSRLLSDRFSAERPKGSFSTLEIQRTEQGDSAMYLCASHAGAGEQYFGPGTRLTVT.

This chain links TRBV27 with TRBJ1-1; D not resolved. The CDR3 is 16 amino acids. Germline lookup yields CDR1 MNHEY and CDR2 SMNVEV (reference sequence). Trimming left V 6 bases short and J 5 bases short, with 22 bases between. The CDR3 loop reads CASRPLYESLGTEAFF. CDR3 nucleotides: TGTGCCAGCAGGCCCCTTTACGAGTCTCTAGGGACTGAAGCTTTCTTT.

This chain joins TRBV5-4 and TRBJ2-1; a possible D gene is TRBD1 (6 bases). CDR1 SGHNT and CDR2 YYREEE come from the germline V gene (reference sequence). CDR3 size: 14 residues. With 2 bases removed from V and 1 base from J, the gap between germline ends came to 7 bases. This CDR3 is CASSFRGSYNEQFF. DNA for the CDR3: TGTGCCAGCAGCTTCAGGGGTTCCTACAATGAGCAGTTCTTC.

Here the CDR3 reads CASRVYNEQFF. The CDR3 DNA is TGCGCCAGCAGGGTGTACAATGAGCAGTTCTTC. The chain combines TRBV10-1 with TRBJ2-1; unclear D gene. Germline V gives CDR1 WNHNN, CDR2 SYGVQD (reference sequence). The CDR3 sequence is 11 residues long. V shed 6 bases and J shed 4 bases, with 4 bases lying between them.

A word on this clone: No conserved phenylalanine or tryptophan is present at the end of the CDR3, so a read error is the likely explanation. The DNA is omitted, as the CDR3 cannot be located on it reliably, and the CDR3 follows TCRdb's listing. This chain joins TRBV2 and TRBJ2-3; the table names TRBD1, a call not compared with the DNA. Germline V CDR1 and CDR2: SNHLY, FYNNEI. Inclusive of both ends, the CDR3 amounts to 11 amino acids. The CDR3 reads CASTGGDRGSL.

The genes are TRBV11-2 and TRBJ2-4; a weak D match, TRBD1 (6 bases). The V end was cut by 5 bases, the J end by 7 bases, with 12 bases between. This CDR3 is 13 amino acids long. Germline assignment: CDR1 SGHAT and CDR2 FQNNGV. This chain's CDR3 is CASSIDRSNIQYF. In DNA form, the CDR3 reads TGTGCCAGCAGCATCGACAGGTCGAACATTCAGTACTTC.

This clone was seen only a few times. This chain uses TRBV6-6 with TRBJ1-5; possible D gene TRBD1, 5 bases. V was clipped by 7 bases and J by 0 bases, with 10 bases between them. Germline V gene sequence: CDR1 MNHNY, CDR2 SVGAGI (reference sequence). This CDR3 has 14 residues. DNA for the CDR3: TGTGCCAGCACTGGGACGGCTAGCAATCAGCCCCAGCATTTT. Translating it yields CASTGTASNQPQHF.

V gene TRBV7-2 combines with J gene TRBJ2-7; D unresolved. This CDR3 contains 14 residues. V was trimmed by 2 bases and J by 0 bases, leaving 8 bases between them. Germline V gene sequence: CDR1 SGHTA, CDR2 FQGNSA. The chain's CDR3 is CASSLRRNSYEQYF. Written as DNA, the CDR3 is TGTGCCAGCAGCTTACGAAGAAACTCCTACGAGCAGTACTTC. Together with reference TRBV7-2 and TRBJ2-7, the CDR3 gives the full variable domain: GAGVSQSPSNKVTEKGKDVELRCDPISGHTALYWYRQSLGQGLEFLIYFQGNSAPDKSGLPSDRFSAERTGGSVSTLTIQRTQQEDSAVYLCASSLRRNSYEQYFGPGTRLTVT.

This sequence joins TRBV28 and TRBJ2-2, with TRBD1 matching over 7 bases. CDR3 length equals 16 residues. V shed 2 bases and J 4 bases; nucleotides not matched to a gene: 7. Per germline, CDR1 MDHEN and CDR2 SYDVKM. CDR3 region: CASSLRNRGPTGELFF. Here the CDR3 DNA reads TGTGCCAGCAGTTTAAGGAACAGGGGACCCACCGGGGAGCTGTTTTTT. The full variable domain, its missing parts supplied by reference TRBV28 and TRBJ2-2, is DVKVTQSSRYLVKRTGEKVFLECVQDMDHENMFWYRQDPGLGLRLIYFSYDVKMKEKGDIPEGYSVSREKKERFSLILESASTNQTSMYLCASSLRNRGPTGELFFGEGSRLTVL.

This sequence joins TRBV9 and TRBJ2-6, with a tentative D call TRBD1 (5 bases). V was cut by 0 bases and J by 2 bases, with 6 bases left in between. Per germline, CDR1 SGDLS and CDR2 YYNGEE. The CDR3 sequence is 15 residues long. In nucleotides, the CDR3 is TGTGCCAGCAGCGTAGTAGGGGCTGGGGCCAACGTCCTGACTTTC. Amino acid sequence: CASSVVGAGANVLTF.

The DNA of the CDR3 is TGTGCCAGCAGTTTTGGTGCAGGGGTAAGAGATACGCAGTATTTT. The encoded protein is CASSFGAGVRDTQYF. The chain couples TRBV28 to TRBJ2-3; D might be TRBD1 (6 bases). CDR3 length equals 15 residues. Deletions cut 3 bases from V and 5 bases from J, with 15 bases between. From germline, CDR1 is MDHEN and CDR2 SYDVKM.

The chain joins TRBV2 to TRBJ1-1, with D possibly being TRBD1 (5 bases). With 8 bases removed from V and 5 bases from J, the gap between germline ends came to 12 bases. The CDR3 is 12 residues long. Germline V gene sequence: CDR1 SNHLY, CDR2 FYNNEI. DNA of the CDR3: TGTGCCAGCCGAAAGGGGTATACTGAAGCTTTCTTT. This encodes CASRKGYTEAFF.

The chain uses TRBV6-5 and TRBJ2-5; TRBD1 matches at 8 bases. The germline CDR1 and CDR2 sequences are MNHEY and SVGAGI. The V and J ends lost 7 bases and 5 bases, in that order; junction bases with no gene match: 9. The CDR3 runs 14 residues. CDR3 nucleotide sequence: TGTGCCAGCAACAGACAGGGGAGAAAGGAGACCCAGTACTTC. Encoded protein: CASNRQGRKETQYF.

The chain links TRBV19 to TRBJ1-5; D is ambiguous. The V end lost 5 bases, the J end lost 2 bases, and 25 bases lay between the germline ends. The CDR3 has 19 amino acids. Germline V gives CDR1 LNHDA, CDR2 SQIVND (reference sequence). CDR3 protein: CASSPAYYREIEGNQPQHF. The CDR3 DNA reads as TGTGCCAGTAGTCCCGCGTACTATCGGGAAATAGAGGGCAATCAGCCCCAGCATTTT.

The CDR3 is CASSLPGGSTDTQYF. The CDR3 nucleotides read TGCGCCAGCAGCTTGCCGGGCGGCAGCACAGATACGCAGTATTTT. This sequence joins TRBV5-1 and TRBJ2-3; D unresolved. The CDR3 extends over 15 amino acids. V lost 1 base and J 0 bases, leaving 9 bases between the germline ends. Germline CDR1 and CDR2: SGHRS and YFSETQ.

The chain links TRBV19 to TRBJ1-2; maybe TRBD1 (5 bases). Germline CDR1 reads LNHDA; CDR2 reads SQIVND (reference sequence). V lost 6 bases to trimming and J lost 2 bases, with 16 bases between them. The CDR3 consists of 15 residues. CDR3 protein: CASSRYPGGNYGYTF. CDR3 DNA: TGTGCCAGTAGCCGCTACCCGGGGGGAAACTATGGCTACACCTTC.

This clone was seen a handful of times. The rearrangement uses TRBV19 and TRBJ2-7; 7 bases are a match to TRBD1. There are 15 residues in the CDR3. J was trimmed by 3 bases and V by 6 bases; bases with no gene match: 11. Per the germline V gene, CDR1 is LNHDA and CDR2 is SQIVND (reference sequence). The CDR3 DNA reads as TGTGCCAGTAGGCCGTCCTGGGACAGACTCTACGAGCAGTACTTC. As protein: CASRPSWDRLYEQYF.

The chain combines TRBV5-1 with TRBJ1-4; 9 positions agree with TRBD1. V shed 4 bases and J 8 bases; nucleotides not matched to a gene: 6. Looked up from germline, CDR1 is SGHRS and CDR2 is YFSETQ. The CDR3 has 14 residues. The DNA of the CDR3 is TGCGCCAGCAGCACGGGACAGGGCGGCGAAAAACTGTTTTTT. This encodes CASSTGQGGEKLFF.

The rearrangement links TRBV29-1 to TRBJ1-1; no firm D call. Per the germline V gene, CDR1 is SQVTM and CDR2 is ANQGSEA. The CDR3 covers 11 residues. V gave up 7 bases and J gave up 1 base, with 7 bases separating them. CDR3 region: CSAKTNTEAFF. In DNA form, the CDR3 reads TGCAGCGCGAAGACGAACACTGAAGCTTTCTTT.

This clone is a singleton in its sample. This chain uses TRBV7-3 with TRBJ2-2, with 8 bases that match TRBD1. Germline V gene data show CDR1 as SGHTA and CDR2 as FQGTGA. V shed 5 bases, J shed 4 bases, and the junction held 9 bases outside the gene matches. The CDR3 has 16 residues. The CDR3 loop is CASSPRTGKGTGELFF. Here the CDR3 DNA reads TGTGCCAGCAGCCCCCGGACAGGGAAAGGCACCGGGGAGCTGTTTTTT.

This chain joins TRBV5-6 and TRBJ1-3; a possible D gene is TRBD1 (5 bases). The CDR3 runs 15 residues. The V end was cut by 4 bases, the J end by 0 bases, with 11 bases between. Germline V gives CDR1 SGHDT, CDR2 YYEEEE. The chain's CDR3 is CASSDGASSGNTIYF. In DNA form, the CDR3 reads TGTGCCAGCAGCGACGGGGCCAGCTCTGGAAACACCATATATTTT.

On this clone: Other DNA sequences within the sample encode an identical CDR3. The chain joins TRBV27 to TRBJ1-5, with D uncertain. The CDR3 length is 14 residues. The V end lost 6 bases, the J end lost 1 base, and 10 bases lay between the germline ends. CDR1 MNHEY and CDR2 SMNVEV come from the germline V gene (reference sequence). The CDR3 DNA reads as TGTGCCAGCAGACCCGGAACCAGCAATCAGCCCCAGCATTTT. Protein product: CASRPGTSNQPQHF.

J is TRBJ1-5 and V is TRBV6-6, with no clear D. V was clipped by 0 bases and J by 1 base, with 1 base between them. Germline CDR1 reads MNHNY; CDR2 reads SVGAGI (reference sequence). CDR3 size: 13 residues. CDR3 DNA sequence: TGTGCCAGCAGTTACTCCAGCAATCAGCCCCAGCATTTT. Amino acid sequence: CASSYSSNQPQHF.

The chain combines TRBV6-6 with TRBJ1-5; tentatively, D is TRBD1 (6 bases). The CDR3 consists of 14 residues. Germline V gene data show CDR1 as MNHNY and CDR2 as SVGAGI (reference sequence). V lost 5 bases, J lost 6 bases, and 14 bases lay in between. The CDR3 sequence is CASSMGGGAQPQHF. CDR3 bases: TGTGCCAGCAGTATGGGAGGGGGGGCTCAGCCCCAGCATTTT.

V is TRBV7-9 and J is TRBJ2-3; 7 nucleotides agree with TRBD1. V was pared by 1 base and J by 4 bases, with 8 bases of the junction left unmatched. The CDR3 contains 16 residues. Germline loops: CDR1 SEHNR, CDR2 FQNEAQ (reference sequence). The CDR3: CASSLEAGGSPDTQYF. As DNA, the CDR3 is TGTGCCAGCAGCTTAGAGGCAGGGGGTAGTCCAGATACGCAGTATTTT.

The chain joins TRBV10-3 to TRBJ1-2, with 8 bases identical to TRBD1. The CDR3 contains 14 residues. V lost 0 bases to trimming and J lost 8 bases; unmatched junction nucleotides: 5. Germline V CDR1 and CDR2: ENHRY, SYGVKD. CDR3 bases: TGTGCCATCAGTGAGTCAAACAGGGGGTTCGGCTACACCTTC. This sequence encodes CAISESNRGFGYTF.

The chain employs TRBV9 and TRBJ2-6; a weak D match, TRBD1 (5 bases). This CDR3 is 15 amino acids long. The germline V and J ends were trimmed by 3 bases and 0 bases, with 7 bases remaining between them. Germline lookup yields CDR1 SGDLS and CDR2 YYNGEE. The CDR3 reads CASSETASGANVLTF. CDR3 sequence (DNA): TGTGCCAGCAGCGAGACAGCCTCTGGGGCCAACGTCCTGACTTTC.